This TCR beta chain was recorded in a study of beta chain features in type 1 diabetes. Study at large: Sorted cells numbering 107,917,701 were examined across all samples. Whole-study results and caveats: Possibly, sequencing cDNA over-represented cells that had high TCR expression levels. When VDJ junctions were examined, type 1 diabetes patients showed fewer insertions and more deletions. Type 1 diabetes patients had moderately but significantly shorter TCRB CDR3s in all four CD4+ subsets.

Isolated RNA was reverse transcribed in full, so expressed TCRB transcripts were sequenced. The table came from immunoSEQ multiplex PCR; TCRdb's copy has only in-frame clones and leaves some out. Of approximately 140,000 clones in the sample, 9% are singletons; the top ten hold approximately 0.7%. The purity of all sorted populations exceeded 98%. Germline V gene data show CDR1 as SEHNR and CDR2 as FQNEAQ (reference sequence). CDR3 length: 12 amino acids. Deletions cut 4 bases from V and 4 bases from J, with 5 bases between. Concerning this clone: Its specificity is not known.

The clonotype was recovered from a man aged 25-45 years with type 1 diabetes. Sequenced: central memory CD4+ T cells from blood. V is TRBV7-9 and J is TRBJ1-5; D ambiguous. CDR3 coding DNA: TGTGCCAGCAGCTCTTTGAATCAGCCCCAGCATTTT. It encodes CASSSLNQPQHF.